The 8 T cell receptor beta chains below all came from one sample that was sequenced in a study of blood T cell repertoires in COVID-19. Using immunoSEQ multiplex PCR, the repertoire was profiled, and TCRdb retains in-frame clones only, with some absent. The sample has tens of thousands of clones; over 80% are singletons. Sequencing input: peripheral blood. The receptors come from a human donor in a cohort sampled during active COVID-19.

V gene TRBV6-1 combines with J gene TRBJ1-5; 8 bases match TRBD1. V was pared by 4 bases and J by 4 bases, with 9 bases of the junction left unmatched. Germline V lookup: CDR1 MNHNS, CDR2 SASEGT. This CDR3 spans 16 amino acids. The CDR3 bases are TGTGCCAGCAGTGTGGTAGGGACAGGTGCGAATCAGCCCCAGCATTTT. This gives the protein CASSVVGTGANQPQHF.

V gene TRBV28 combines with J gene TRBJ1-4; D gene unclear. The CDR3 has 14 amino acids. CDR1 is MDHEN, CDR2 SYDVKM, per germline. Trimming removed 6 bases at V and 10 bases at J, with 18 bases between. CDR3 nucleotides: TGTGCCAGCAGGCCCGGGCGGGTAGCAGGAAAACTGTTTTTT. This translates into CASRPGRVAGKLFF.

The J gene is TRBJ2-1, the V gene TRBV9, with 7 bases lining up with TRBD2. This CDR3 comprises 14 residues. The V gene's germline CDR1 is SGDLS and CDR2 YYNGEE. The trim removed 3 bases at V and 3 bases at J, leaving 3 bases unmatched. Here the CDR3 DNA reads TGTGCCAGCAGCGCGGGACTAAACTACAATGAGCAGTTCTTC. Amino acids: CASSAGLNYNEQFF.

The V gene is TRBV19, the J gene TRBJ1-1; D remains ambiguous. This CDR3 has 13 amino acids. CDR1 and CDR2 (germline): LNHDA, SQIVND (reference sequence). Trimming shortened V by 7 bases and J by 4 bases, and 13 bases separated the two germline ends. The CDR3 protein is CASIGKGSTEAFF. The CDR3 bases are TGTGCCAGTATCGGGAAAGGGTCCACTGAAGCTTTCTTT.

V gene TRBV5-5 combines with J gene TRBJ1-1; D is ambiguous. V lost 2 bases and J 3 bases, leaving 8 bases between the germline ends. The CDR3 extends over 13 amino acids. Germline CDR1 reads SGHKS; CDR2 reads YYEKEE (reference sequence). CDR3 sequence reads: CASSFVEDTEAFF. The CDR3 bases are TGTGCCAGCAGCTTCGTAGAGGACACTGAAGCTTTCTTT.

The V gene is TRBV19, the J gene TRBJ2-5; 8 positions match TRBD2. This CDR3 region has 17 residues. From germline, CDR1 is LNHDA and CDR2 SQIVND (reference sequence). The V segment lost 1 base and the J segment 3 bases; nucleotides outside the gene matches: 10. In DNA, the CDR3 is TGTGCCAGTAGTATAGGGCTAGCGGGTATTGAAAAAGAGACCCAGTACTTC. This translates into CASSIGLAGIEKETQYF.

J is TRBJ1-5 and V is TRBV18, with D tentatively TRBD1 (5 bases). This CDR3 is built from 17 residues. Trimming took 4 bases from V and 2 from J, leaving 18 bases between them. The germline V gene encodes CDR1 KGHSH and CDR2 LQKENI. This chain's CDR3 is CASSQQSRGLGNQPQHF. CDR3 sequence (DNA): TGTGCCAGCTCACAGCAATCTAGGGGCCTAGGCAATCAGCCCCAGCATTTT.

CDR3 in amino acids: CATSRADGGIWPQHF. The CDR3 region has the DNA TGTGCCACCAGCCGAGCGGACGGGGGGATTTGGCCCCAGCATTTT. The chain uses TRBV15 and TRBJ1-5, with D perhaps matching TRBD1 (5 bases). This CDR3 region has 15 residues. CDR1 and CDR2 (germline): LNHNV, YYDKDF (reference sequence). With 5 bases removed from V and 9 bases from J, the gap between germline ends came to 20 bases.